Listed below are T cell receptor beta chains from one sample, sequenced in a study of blood T cells in healthy people across ages. TCRdb re-analysed the 5' RACE reads in MiXCR, keeping a single row per CDR3 protein. The sample lists roughly 800,000 distinct CDR3 sequences; approximately 55% were seen once. Sequenced: blood. The receptors shown here come from a man older than 75 in good health. The CDR3 runs from the conserved cysteine through the conserved F or W.

j_gene,v_gene,CDR3aa
TRBJ2-2,TRBV24-1,CATSDPEDTGELFF
TRBJ2-3,TRBV6-5,CASSWDSTDTQYF
TRBJ1-1,TRBV5-1,CASSLPRGGNAEAFF
TRBJ2-7,TRBV5-1,CASSLEFAGGSYEQYF
TRBJ1-6,TRBV7-2,CASSVVVQGALHF
TRBJ1-4,TRBV2,CAIEQGATNEKLFF
TRBJ1-2,TRBV6-1,CASSGTTRPTYGYTF
TRBJ2-3,TRBV27,CASTDNWGTGGDAYF
TRBJ2-7,TRBV12-3/TRBV12-4,CASSLQGPSYEQYF
TRBJ2-1,TRBV2,CASSENGRAIEQFF
TRBJ2-2,TRBV20-1,CSARNFQNTGELFF
TRBJ2-3,TRBV7-2,CASSSGLVGLADTQYF
TRBJ2-7,TRBV12-3/TRBV12-4,CASSLRGLEPYEQYF
TRBJ1-2,TRBV5-5,CASSLTSYGYTF
-,TRBV5-5,CASSLSSGSYNEQYF
TRBJ1-2,TRBV12-3/TRBV12-4,CASRGWAGSYGYTF
TRBJ2-5,TRBV5-1,CASSFGAYQETQYF
TRBJ2-4,TRBV28,CASSFAFPSKANIQYF
TRBJ2-1,TRBV3-1,CASSSLAAQGYNEQFF
TRBJ1-6,TRBV30,CAGGGTGKSPLHF
-,TRBV20-1,CSRLERDEQYF
-,TRBV7-2,CASSLGGRAGLNYEQYF
TRBJ2-7,TRBV29-1,CSVEGNSAWEQYF
TRBJ2-5,TRBV2,CATTPGSKETQYF
TRBJ1-1,TRBV18,CASSLISRGVDGGTEAFF
TRBJ2-5,TRBV20-1,CSAGPVWETQYF
TRBJ2-7,TRBV4-2,CASSQDQGLGEQYF